One sample yielded the 27 T cell receptor beta chains listed below, sequenced in a study of cytomegalovirus exposure and HLA in healthy donors. The PCR contained 60 Vbeta and 13 Jbeta primers. Some clones are missing from TCRdb's copy, which holds only in-frame ones; the method was immunoSEQ multiplex PCR. The table for this sample gives about 130,000 clones. The material sequenced was PBMCs. These receptors originate from a man between 40 and 49 years old in good health and CMV-seronegative.

The rearrangement joins TRBV27 to TRBJ2-3, with D possibly matching TRBD1 (8 bases). Germline V CDR1 and CDR2: MNHEY, SMNVEV (reference sequence). The CDR3 spans 13 residues. This CDR3 reads CVLQGGSADTQYF. CDR3 nucleotide sequence: TGTGTCTTACAGGGGGGGAGCGCAGATACGCAGTATTTT.

This chain connects TRBV7-6 to TRBJ2-3; TRBD2 aligns across 7 bases. Unmatched junction bases numbered 12, after V lost 5 bases and J lost 4 bases. Germline V lookup: CDR1 SGHVS, CDR2 FNYEAQ. The CDR3 runs to 16 residues. For the CDR3, the DNA is TGTGCCAGCAGCCCAGAGGGCGGGAGTTATGCAGATACGCAGTATTTT. Amino acid sequence: CASSPEGGSYADTQYF.

The J gene is TRBJ2-1, the V gene TRBV5-6, with D perhaps TRBD2 (6 bases). CDR3 size: 15 residues. Germline CDR1 SGHDT, CDR2 YYEEEE. The germline V and J ends were trimmed by 4 bases and 0 bases, with 11 bases remaining between them. CDR3 DNA: TGTGCCAGCAGCCTTTATAGCGGCTCCTACAATGAGCAGTTCTTC. Translated: CASSLYSGSYNEQFF.

The DNA for the CDR3 is TGTGCCAGCAGCCGGGGACTCCAAGAGACCCAGTACTTC. Translating it yields CASSRGLQETQYF. This sequence joins TRBV6-1 and TRBJ2-5, with D possibly TRBD2 on 6 matching bases. Germline lookup yields CDR1 MNHNS and CDR2 SASEGT. This CDR3 contains 13 residues. The V gene lost 6 bases and the J gene lost 1 base, with 9 bases spanning the gap.

The V gene is TRBV27, the J gene TRBJ2-1, with D perhaps TRBD1 (5 bases). This CDR3 is 15 amino acids long. CDR1 is MNHEY, CDR2 SMNVEV, per germline (reference sequence). V was cut by 2 bases and J by 4 bases, with 12 bases left in between. The CDR3 nucleotides are TGTGCCAGCAGTTTAGGGGCAGTGGGATACAATGAGCAGTTCTTC. This encodes CASSLGAVGYNEQFF.

The V call is TRBV5-1, the J call TRBJ2-3; tentative D call: TRBD1 (6 bases). The CDR3 sequence is 14 residues long. Germline lookup yields CDR1 SGHRS and CDR2 YFSETQ. V was shortened by 0 bases and J by 6 bases, with 11 bases between the two germline ends. The CDR3 DNA reads TGCGCCAGCAGCTTGGCCAGGGGCGTCGATACGCAGTATTTT. Translation: CASSLARGVDTQYF. Full variable domain (rest looked up from reference TRBV5-1 and TRBJ2-3): KAGVTQTPRYLIKTRGQQVTLSCSPISGHRSVSWYQQTPGQGLQFLFEYFSETQRNKGNFPGRFSGRQFSNSRSEMNVSTLELGDSALYLCASSLARGVDTQYFGPGTRLTVL.

CDR3 amino acids: CASGDRGGKTQYF. CDR3 nucleotide sequence: TGTGCCAGCGGGGACAGGGGAGGAAAGACCCAGTACTTC. J is TRBJ2-5 and V is TRBV28, with 10 positions matching TRBD1. Germline CDR1 MDHEN, CDR2 SYDVKM. V lost 8 bases to trimming and J lost 6 bases; unmatched junction nucleotides: 6. The CDR3 spans 13 residues.

In DNA form, the CDR3 reads TGTGCCAGCAGCGTAGGAGCAGGAAACTACGAGCAGTACTTC. This translates into CASSVGAGNYEQYF. V is TRBV9 and J is TRBJ2-7; D ambiguous. V was shortened by 0 bases and J by 3 bases, with 10 bases between the two germline ends. Germline assignment: CDR1 SGDLS and CDR2 YYNGEE. The CDR3 runs 14 residues.

The rearrangement links TRBV19 to TRBJ2-5, with a weak D call TRBD2 (6 bases). Germline V gene sequence: CDR1 LNHDA, CDR2 SQIVND (reference sequence). Trimming left V 6 bases short and J 1 base short, with 15 bases between. The CDR3 is made up of 15 amino acids. CDR3 coding DNA: TGTGCCAGTAGGACCTCGGGGGATATCCAAGAGACCCAGTACTTC. Translated, it gives CASRTSGDIQETQYF.

The chain couples TRBV7-9 to TRBJ1-2; D possibly corresponds to TRBD1 (5 bases). The CDR3 totals 16 residues. Trimming stripped 3 bases from V and 4 bases from J, with 18 bases between. In germline, CDR1 is SEHNR, CDR2 FQNEAQ (reference sequence). CDR3 in amino acids: CASSFSAGHFFYGYTF. In DNA form, the CDR3 reads TGTGCCAGCAGCTTTTCCGCGGGGCATTTTTTCTATGGCTACACCTTC.

This sequence joins TRBV10-1 and TRBJ2-7, with 9 bases that match TRBD2. This CDR3 has 14 residues. The V gene end was trimmed by 5 bases and the J gene end by 5 bases; junction bases not matched to a gene: 7. Per the germline V gene, CDR1 is WNHNN and CDR2 is SYGVQD (reference sequence). CDR3 in amino acids: CASSRGRVGDEQYF. In DNA form, the CDR3 reads TGCGCCAGCAGTCGCGGGAGGGTAGGAGACGAGCAGTACTTC.

This chain uses TRBV7-2 with TRBJ2-2; 9 bases fit TRBD1. In germline, CDR1 is SGHTA, CDR2 FQGNSA. This CDR3 contains 14 residues. The ends lost 5 bases at V and 7 bases at J; junction bases unmatched: 5. This chain's CDR3 is CASSGTGGIGELFF. DNA of the CDR3: TGTGCCAGCAGCGGCACAGGGGGCATCGGGGAGCTGTTTTTT.

J is TRBJ1-1 and V is TRBV18; a weak D match, TRBD1 (5 bases). Germline-derived CDR1 and CDR2 are KGHSH and LQKENI. V lost 6 bases, J lost 0 bases, and 8 bases lay in between. The CDR3 contains 13 residues. CDR3 DNA sequence: TGTGCCAGCTCGTCAGGGATGAACACTGAAGCTTTCTTT. Encoded protein: CASSSGMNTEAFF.

The chain employs TRBV5-1 and TRBJ2-3; 13 nucleotides line up with TRBD2. Trimming at V came to 2 bases and at J to 2 bases, leaving 8 bases not matched to a gene. The V gene's germline CDR1 is SGHRS and CDR2 YFSETQ. The CDR3 consists of 18 residues. CDR3 nucleotides: TGCGCCAGCAGCTTTCAACCGGGACTAGCGGGGCACACAGATACGCAGTATTTT. Protein: CASSFQPGLAGHTDTQYF.

CDR3 nucleotide sequence: TGTGCCAGCAGCTCGGGACTAGCGGGAGGAACCGGGGAGCTGTTTTTT. Its protein is CASSSGLAGGTGELFF. V and J are TRBV13 and TRBJ2-2, with TRBD2 matching over 15 bases. From germline, CDR1 is PRHDT and CDR2 FYEKMQ (reference sequence). The CDR3 has 16 amino acids. V lost 4 bases, J lost 5 bases, and 2 bases stayed unmatched.

The genes are TRBV18 and TRBJ1-5; 9 nucleotides match TRBD1. Germline trimming cut 2 bases from V and 3 bases from J; bases unmatched to any gene: 5. The CDR3 consists of 16 residues. The germline gives CDR1 KGHSH, CDR2 LQKENI. The CDR3 loop reads CASSPGQGRINQPQHF. The CDR3 coding sequence is TGTGCCAGCTCACCAGGACAGGGGAGGATCAATCAGCCCCAGCATTTT.

The chain is built from TRBV2 and TRBJ1-2, with TRBD1 as a possible D gene (6 bases). V was clipped by 3 bases and J by 3 bases, with 11 bases between them. Germline-derived CDR1 and CDR2 are SNHLY and FYNNEI. The CDR3 covers 14 residues. The CDR3 DNA reads TGTGCCAGCAGTGATGGGGGCAGGGACTATGGCTACACCTTC. Amino acids: CASSDGGRDYGYTF.

The chain joins TRBV2 to TRBJ2-7; 7 bases are a match to TRBD2. In germline, CDR1 is SNHLY, CDR2 FYNNEI. The CDR3 has 12 amino acids. With 8 bases clipped from V and 2 bases from J, the junction kept 3 bases outside the gene matches. The CDR3 is CASQTSPYEQYF. In nucleotides, the CDR3 is TGTGCCAGCCAGACTAGCCCCTACGAGCAGTACTTC.

The chain has TRBV19 and TRBJ2-3; D is uncertain. The V gene lost 3 bases and the J gene lost 0 bases, with 10 bases spanning the gap. Per the germline V gene, CDR1 is LNHDA and CDR2 is SQIVND (reference sequence). The CDR3 loop spans 15 amino acids. For the CDR3, the DNA is TGTGCCAGTAGTATTTGGGCAAGTAGCACAGATACGCAGTATTTT. It is translated as CASSIWASSTDTQYF.

The J gene is TRBJ2-3, the V gene TRBV9; tentatively, D is TRBD2 (6 bases). In germline, CDR1 is SGDLS, CDR2 YYNGEE. The CDR3 covers 15 residues. V gave up 4 bases and J gave up 2 bases, with 14 bases separating them. The CDR3 is CASSPGARATDTQYF. In nucleotides, the CDR3 is TGTGCCAGCAGCCCGGGAGCTAGAGCCACAGATACGCAGTATTTT.

As DNA, the CDR3 is TGTGCCAGCAGCCCAGGGCCAACTAATGAAAAACTGTTTTTT. This codes for CASSPGPTNEKLFF. The chain uses TRBV6-5 and TRBJ1-4, with a weak D call TRBD1 (5 bases). V was cut by 6 bases and J by 0 bases, with 8 bases left in between. Germline assignment: CDR1 MNHEY and CDR2 SVGAGI. This CDR3 is built from 14 residues.

The gene calls are TRBV6-6 and TRBJ1-2; no clear D gene. There are 15 residues in the CDR3. Germline assignment: CDR1 MNHNY and CDR2 SVGAGI (reference sequence). V was trimmed by 0 bases and J by 0 bases, leaving 8 bases between them. This CDR3 is CASSYSGGTNYGYTF. For the CDR3, the DNA is TGTGCCAGCAGTTACTCTGGCGGAACTAACTATGGCTACACCTTC.

The chain combines TRBV7-2 with TRBJ2-7; no clear D gene. V was trimmed by 5 bases and J by 4 bases, leaving 15 bases between them. Germline lookup yields CDR1 SGHTA and CDR2 FQGNSA. There are 14 residues in the CDR3. The CDR3 here is CASSRVQGIYEQYF. Here the CDR3 DNA reads TGTGCCAGCAGCCGGGTCCAAGGTATTTACGAGCAGTACTTC.

The chain has TRBV6-1 and TRBJ1-4; 9 positions agree with TRBD1. V trimming: 8 bases; J trimming: 8 bases; junction bases outside the gene matches: 9. This CDR3 has 14 residues. Per the germline V gene, CDR1 is MNHNS and CDR2 is SASEGT. The CDR3 is CASGYGTGKEKLFF. The CDR3 nucleotides read TGTGCCAGCGGATACGGGACAGGGAAAGAAAAACTGTTTTTT.

This chain links TRBV10-3 with TRBJ1-1, with 7 bases identical to TRBD1. The J segment lost 0 bases and the V segment lost 4 bases, leaving 2 bases of the junction unmatched. The germline V gene encodes CDR1 ENHRY and CDR2 SYGVKD. The CDR3 loop spans 14 amino acids. DNA of the CDR3: TGTGCCATCAGTGGCGGGACAGTGAACACTGAAGCTTTCTTT. As protein: CAISGGTVNTEAFF.

J is TRBJ2-7 and V is TRBV13; 7 nucleotides match TRBD2. The germline V gene has CDR1 PRHDT and CDR2 FYEKMQ (reference sequence). V trimming: 4 bases; J trimming: 0 bases; junction bases outside the gene matches: 9. CDR3 length: 16 residues. CDR3: CASSSTGGPNSYEQYF. CDR3 sequence (DNA): TGTGCCAGCAGCTCCACGGGAGGCCCGAACTCCTACGAGCAGTACTTC.

The rearrangement links TRBV5-4 to TRBJ2-7; 8 bases align to TRBD2. CDR1 and CDR2 (germline): SGHNT, YYREEE (reference sequence). With 3 bases clipped from V and 4 bases from J, the junction kept 6 bases outside the gene matches. This CDR3 is 14 amino acids long. The CDR3, as DNA: TGTGCCAGCAGCTCCAGCGGGAGTGGTTACGAGCAGTACTTC. Its protein product is CASSSSGSGYEQYF. The complete variable domain, with remaining parts taken from reference TRBV5-4 and TRBJ2-7, reads ETGVTQSPTHLIKTRGQQVTLRCSSQSGHNTVSWYQQALGQGPQFIFQYYREEENGRGNFPPRFSGLQFPNYSSELNVNALELDDSALYLCASSSSGSGYEQYFGPGTRLTVT.